This T cell receptor (beta chain) was observed in a study of blood T cell repertoires in COVID-19. Study-level information: The United States, Italy and Spain supplied acute and convalescent COVID-19 samples.

CDR3 length: 13 amino acids. CDR1 and CDR2 from the germline V gene are SEHNR and FQNEAQ (reference sequence). Trimming pared 6 bases from V and 5 bases from J, leaving 10 bases between. Original handling: Scientists estimated how many nucleated cells there were by amplifying reference gene primers. Profiled with immunoSEQ multiplex PCR; TCRdb holds only in-frame clones, not every one. For V, J and clone size, that table is used; D and trimming come from the DNA. The sample records 230,000 or so clones, 80% to 90% being singletons. The V gene is TRBV7-9, the J gene TRBJ2-2; D perhaps matches TRBD1 (5 bases). Source material: peripheral blood. The receptor's source is a woman in her forties who had recovered from COVID-19. The CDR3 loop reads CASSFPGTGELFF. CDR3 nucleotide sequence: TGTGCCAGCAGTTTTCCAGGGACCGGGGAGCTGTTTTTT.